Below, 23 T cell receptor beta chains from the same sample are listed, as sequenced in a study of human T cells and chemical hapten exposure. Someone pulled total RNA out of unfractionated whole blood. TCRdb re-called the 5' RACE reads through MiXCR, storing one row per CDR3 protein. The sample records about 81,000 distinct CDR3 sequences, about 8.4% being singletons. The receptors stem from a male donor in good health.

This clonotype was picked up many times. The chain couples TRBV29-1 to TRBJ1-1; 7 bases agree with TRBD1. The CDR3 totals 13 residues. Germline loops: CDR1 SQVTM, CDR2 ANQGSEA. Germline trimming cut 6 bases from V and 2 bases from J; bases unmatched to any gene: 6. CDR3 DNA sequence: TGCAGCGTCGTAGGGGGCTTAAACACTGAAGCTTTCTTT. Residues: CSVVGGLNTEAFF.

Notes on this clonotype: Given a much more abundant clone one base away, this may be a read error. This sequence joins TRBV27 and TRBJ2-2; no reliable D call. The V gene's germline CDR1 is MNHEY and CDR2 SMNVEV (reference sequence). This CDR3 is 12 amino acids long. Written as DNA, the CDR3 is TGTGCCAACAGTTTAATCACCGGGGAGCTGTTTTTT. Translated, it gives CANSLITGELFF.

At least ten counts were recorded for this clonotype. The chain combines TRBV29-1 with TRBJ2-1; 11 bases map to TRBD2. There are 13 residues in the CDR3. Germline V gene data show CDR1 as SQVTM and CDR2 as ANQGSEA. V gave up 6 bases and J gave up 4 bases; unmatched junction bases: 2. The CDR3 loop reads CSVGLAGYNEQFF. As DNA, the CDR3 is TGCAGCGTCGGACTAGCGGGTTACAATGAGCAGTTCTTC.

This clonotype was found many times. The gene calls are TRBV6-5 and TRBJ2-6; a weak D match, TRBD2 (5 bases). CDR1 is MNHEY, CDR2 SVGAGI, per germline. V lost 4 bases and J 1 base, leaving 8 bases between the germline ends. The CDR3 covers 15 residues. CDR3 in amino acids: CASSSGISGANVLTF. CDR3 DNA: TGTGCCAGCAGTTCCGGGATTTCTGGGGCCAACGTCCTGACTTTC.

This clonotype came up a few times. The V gene is TRBV5-1, the J gene TRBJ1-1; tentatively, D is TRBD1 (5 bases). The CDR3 contains 15 residues. The V end lost 4 bases, the J end lost 4 bases, and 17 bases lay between the germline ends. CDR1 SGHRS and CDR2 YFSETQ come from the germline V gene. The CDR3: CASSGPGTPATEAFF. CDR3 DNA sequence: TGCGCCAGCAGCGGACCAGGGACTCCGGCCACTGAAGCTTTCTTT.

The chain couples TRBV6-2 or TRBV6-3 to TRBJ1-6; possibly TRBD1 for D (5 bases). Per germline, CDR1 MNHEY and CDR2 SVGEGT. This CDR3 contains 15 residues. V was clipped by 5 bases and J by 9 bases, with 17 bases between them. The DNA for the CDR3 is TGTGCCAGCAGTACCGCGGGACTTGGAAGTTCACCCCTCCACTTT. Its translation is CASSTAGLGSSPLHF.

The gene calls are TRBV5-1 and TRBJ2-3, with D possibly matching TRBD1 (5 bases). Trimming removed 0 bases from V and 4 bases from J, with 9 bases in between. Germline V gene data show CDR1 as SGHRS and CDR2 as YFSETQ. This CDR3 has 14 residues. The CDR3 reads CASSLEGPPDTQYF. In nucleotides, the CDR3 is TGCGCCAGCAGCTTGGAGGGGCCCCCAGATACGCAGTATTTT.

A word on this clonotype: Given a much more abundant clone one base away, this may be a read error. CDR3 DNA sequence: TGTGCCAGCAGCAATTACACAGGGGTAGGAGAGACCCGGTACTTC. Residues: CASSNYTGVGETRYF. J is TRBJ2-5 and V is TRBV7-9, with 7 positions matching TRBD1. This CDR3 contains 15 residues. The germline gives CDR1 SEHNR, CDR2 FQNEAQ (reference sequence).

This clonotype came up many times. V and J are TRBV29-1 and TRBJ2-7; D might be TRBD2 (5 bases). The germline gives CDR1 SQVTM, CDR2 ANQGSEA. V was trimmed by 7 bases and J by 7 bases, leaving 17 bases between them. The CDR3 has 12 residues. The DNA of the CDR3 is TGCAGCGCCGGGCGGTCTCCGGGGGAGCAGTACTTC. It specifies CSAGRSPGEQYF.

The chain joins TRBV11-2 to TRBJ2-5; D is undetermined. The CDR3 extends over 13 amino acids. Per the germline V gene, CDR1 is SGHAT and CDR2 is FQNNGV. Trimming pared 0 bases from V and 1 base from J, leaving 3 bases between. The CDR3 sequence: CASSLDSQETQYF. DNA for the CDR3: TGTGCCAGCAGCTTAGATTCCCAAGAGACCCAGTACTTC.

The gene calls are TRBV20-1 and TRBJ2-3, with TRBD2 as a possible D gene (6 bases). CDR1 DFQATT and CDR2 SNEGSKA come from the germline V gene (reference sequence). This CDR3 comprises 17 residues. V dropped 3 bases and J dropped 6 bases, with 25 bases sitting between them. As DNA, the CDR3 is TGCAGTGCTAGTGGCGCGAATAGCGGACCACGACGGGATACGCAGTATTTT. Its translation: CSASGANSGPRRDTQYF.

This clonotype was detected ten times or more. The chain recombines TRBV9 with TRBJ2-7; the D call may be TRBD1 or TRBD2 (6 bases each). V was trimmed by 4 bases and J by 3 bases, leaving 17 bases between them. Germline V CDR1 and CDR2: SGDLS, YYNGEE. There are 15 residues in the CDR3. CDR3 coding DNA: TGTGCCAGCAGCCCTGGGGGGCCGAACCTCTACGAGCAGTACTTC. It codes for CASSPGGPNLYEQYF.

This clonotype was detected a few times. The CDR3 nucleotides are TGCGCCAGCAGCTTGGGCAGCGAAGCTTTCTTT. It specifies CASSLGSEAFF. The genes are TRBV5-1 and TRBJ1-1, with unresolved D. Trimming took off 0 bases at V and 8 bases at J, with 5 bases between the two ends. In germline, CDR1 is SGHRS, CDR2 YFSETQ. The CDR3 has 11 amino acids.

The sample holds a few counts of this clonotype. This sequence joins TRBV5-1 and TRBJ1-1; D possibly corresponds to TRBD1 (6 bases). The CDR3 contains 14 residues. Germline V gives CDR1 SGHRS, CDR2 YFSETQ. Trimming stripped 6 bases from V and 3 bases from J, with 15 bases between. CDR3 DNA: TGCGCCAGCACCCGGACGGGGGCCGACACTGAAGCTTTCTTT. Its translation is CASTRTGADTEAFF.

J is TRBJ1-1 and V is TRBV4-2; unclear D gene. The CDR3 extends over 11 amino acids. Germline CDR1 LGHNA, CDR2 YNFKEQ. V was clipped by 0 bases and J by 10 bases, with 6 bases between them. CDR3 DNA sequence: TGTGCCAGCAGCCAAGATGAAGTAGCTTTCTTT. This translates into CASSQDEVAFF.

In this sample, this clonotype turned up many times. The CDR3 sequence is CASSFIDQSTDTQYF. In DNA form, the CDR3 reads TGCGCCAGCAGCTTCATAGATCAAAGCACAGATACGCAGTATTTT. The chain combines TRBV5-1 with TRBJ2-3; D unresolved. CDR3 size: 15 residues. The V end lost 2 bases, the J end lost 0 bases, and 10 bases lay between the germline ends. Per the germline V gene, CDR1 is SGHRS and CDR2 is YFSETQ. The whole variable domain, filled in from reference TRBV5-1 and TRBJ2-3, reads KAGVTQTPRYLIKTRGQQVTLSCSPISGHRSVSWYQQTPGQGLQFLFEYFSETQRNKGNFPGRFSGRQFSNSRSEMNVSTLELGDSALYLCASSFIDQSTDTQYFGPGTRLTVL.

This clonotype was detected ten times or more. The V gene is TRBV7-2, the J gene TRBJ2-1; D is undetermined. This CDR3 is built from 13 residues. Germline-derived CDR1 and CDR2 are SGHTA and FQGNSA. Trimming cost V 4 bases and J 3 bases, with 7 bases left between them. The DNA for the CDR3 is TGTGCCAGCAGCTCCGAAATCTACAATGAGCAGTTCTTC. This encodes CASSSEIYNEQFF.

The CDR3 DNA follows: TGTGCCAGCAGTTTTAGGGACCATCGCGGGGGCTACGAGCAGTACTTC. This sequence encodes CASSFRDHRGGYEQYF. The V gene is TRBV12-3 or TRBV12-4, the J gene TRBJ2-7; 7 bases match TRBD2. The trim removed 3 bases at V and 3 bases at J, leaving 11 bases unmatched. The CDR3 extends over 16 amino acids.

In this sample, this clonotype turned up a few times. The chain combines TRBV7-2 with TRBJ2-3; 8 bases agree with TRBD2. Trimming at V came to 5 bases and at J to 1 base, leaving 5 bases not matched to a gene. The CDR3 sequence is 15 residues long. CDR1 and CDR2 from the germline V gene are SGHTA and FQGNSA. The CDR3 DNA is TGTGCCAGCAGCAGTAGCGGGACTGGCACAGATACGCAGTATTTT. It codes for CASSSSGTGTDTQYF.

This clonotype was counted ten times or more. The chain uses TRBV12-3 or TRBV12-4 and TRBJ2-7; maybe TRBD1 (5 bases). Trimming took 6 bases from V and 6 from J, leaving 15 bases between them. CDR3 size: 13 residues. Here the CDR3 reads CASSGQEWGEQYF. CDR3 DNA: TGTGCCAGCAGCGGACAAGAATGGGGCGAGCAGTACTTC.

This clonotype turned up a few times. The genes are TRBV7-9 and TRBJ1-2, with 12 bases lining up with TRBD1. Germline V gives CDR1 SEHNR, CDR2 FQNEAQ (reference sequence). Losses at the gene ends were 1 base for V and 4 bases for J; bases not matched to a gene: 10. This CDR3 has 18 amino acids. The chain's CDR3 is CASSLGDRGQKFVYGYTF. The CDR3 coding sequence is TGTGCCAGCAGCTTAGGGGACAGGGGGCAGAAGTTTGTCTATGGCTACACCTTC.

There are many counts of this clonotype. The genes are TRBV12-5 and TRBJ1-1; D remains ambiguous. Trimming took 1 base from V and 0 from J, leaving 12 bases between them. CDR1 and CDR2 from the germline V gene are LGHNT and FRNRAP. This CDR3 is built from 16 residues. The chain's CDR3 is CASGLGRGNMNTEAFF. The CDR3 nucleotides read TGTGCTAGTGGTTTGGGACGGGGAAATATGAACACTGAAGCTTTCTTT. The variable domain in full, completed from reference TRBV12-5 and TRBJ1-1, reads DARVTQTPRHKVTEMGQEVTMRCQPILGHNTVFWYRQTMMQGLELLAYFRNRAPLDDSGMPKDRFSAEMPDATLATLKIQPSEPRDSAVYFCASGLGRGNMNTEAFFGQGTRLTVV.

A few counts support this clonotype. The chain carries TRBV5-6 and TRBJ2-7, with TRBD1 matching over 10 bases. This CDR3 region has 15 residues. V lost 4 bases to trimming and J lost 2 bases; unmatched junction nucleotides: 6. Germline V gene lookup returns CDR1 SGHDT and CDR2 YYEEEE. The CDR3 here is CASSVSGTGAYEQYF. The CDR3 coding sequence is TGTGCCAGCAGCGTTTCCGGGACAGGGGCCTACGAGCAGTACTTC.